This TCR beta chain was sequenced in a study of CD8 T cell repertoires and HIV-1 epitope variants. Study information: Controls were a CMV, EBV and flu peptide pool, Ebola AY9 negative control, and no-peptide well.

Clones were sequenced by immunoSEQ multiplex PCR, and TCRdb holds only the in-frame ones, with some missing. Here the sample spans about 6,200 clones, about three quarters being singletons. Germline V CDR1 and CDR2: SGHDN, FVKESK. V was trimmed by 4 bases and J by 4 bases, leaving 19 bases between them. The CDR3 extends over 16 amino acids. Study-wide results and caveats: Most of the nine antigen-specific clonotypes appeared cross-reactive to autologous or escape variants.

For this clone: Its target is unknown.

The rearrangement joins TRBV14 to TRBJ2-5; D is possibly TRBD1 or TRBD2 (5 bases each). The TCR comes from a male donor with HIV. The sample was cultured CD8+ T cells derived from PBMCs. The CDR3 is CASSPDVRGWGETQYF. For the CDR3, the DNA is TGTGCCAGCAGCCCGGACGTGAGGGGCTGGGGAGAGACCCAGTACTTC.